The T cell receptor beta chain described here comes from a study of PD-1 blockade in classical Hodgkin lymphoma (dated by TCRdb to the early 2020s). Regarding the complete study: Nivolumab dosing was 3 mg/kg intravenously every 2 weeks, continuing until either disease progression or unacceptable toxicity. The study used CyTOF and TCR beta sequencing to define a peripheral blood immune signature of response to PD-1 blockade in classical Hodgkin lymphoma. Overall study results and their limits: Newly diagnosed patients were reported to have lower baseline TCR diversity than healthy donors, and relapsed/refractory patients were reported to have lower baseline TCR diversity still. The study was limited to a single clinical trial cohort, and causes of repertoire differences, possibly disease activity or prior therapy, remained undefined. Trial patients achieving complete response had baseline diversity similar to newly diagnosed patients, whereas partial responders and progressors had significantly lower diversity. Lower diversity was observed in patients in whom nivolumab was started less than 1 year after ASCT, and these patients were excluded from later analyses so that confounding by immune reconstitution would be avoided. By C4D1, a significant rise was seen in CD4+ TCR diversity but not in CD8+ TCR diversity (p=0.0027 vs p=0.16), and the rise was most apparent among complete responders (p=0.02).

Concerning this clone itself: Its antigen is not yet known. Per-base qualities were not stored, and no clone one base away is much larger.

The cysteine opens and the phenylalanine closes a CDR3 of 15 amino acids. The kept DNA is CDR3 alone, 45 bases in frame from the first base. At the junction V is shortened by 6 bases and J by 0 bases, with 12 bases in between. CDR1 and CDR2 are read off the germline V gene as SNHLY and FYNNEI. The time point label of this sample denotes: cycle 4 day 1 (C4D1), after 5 to 7 weeks of nivolumab. Every trial patient had relapsed after autologous stem cell transplantation, and cohorts A, B and C differed in prior brentuximab vedotin exposure. The trial cohort comprised around 60 patients with relapsed/refractory classical Hodgkin lymphoma whose best overall responses were complete response, partial response or progressive disease. In the multi-cohort phase II CheckMate 205 trial, trial patients received single-agent nivolumab. Best overall response was determined by an independent review committee according to the 2007 International Working Group response criteria. PBMCs from the trial were collected at three points: immediately before nivolumab initiation (C1D1), and during therapy at cycle 2 day 1 and cycle 4 day 1. Peripheral blood was collected in 8 mL Vacutainer Cell Preparation Tubes, from which PBMCs were isolated by centrifugation and then cryopreserved.

The Qiagen DNeasy kit was used to extract genomic DNA from unsorted PBMCs and from the negatively selected CD4+ and CD8+ fractions. TCR beta CDR3 regions were subjected to amplification by immunoSEQ multiplex PCR with primers that anneal to V and J segments. Amplification bias was minimized using a synthetic immune receptor repertoire, and residual bias was removed computationally after sequencing. In the authors' own workflow: Repertoire diversity was quantified as the Shannon entropy index using custom Python scripts. Unsorted, CD4+ and CD8+ repertoires were examined separately, except in combined analyses, for which CD4+ and CD8+ sequences were merged in silico. Clonal expansion was defined as at least a 2-fold frequency increase after treatment relative to C1D1, with a pseudocount of 0.5 for undetected baseline clones. Clones with 0 or 1 copy at C1D1 were defined as singleton clones, while clones with 2 or more copies were defined as non-singleton clones. Clones expanded in unsorted samples were annotated as CD4+, CD8+ or unknown by matching protein sequences in sorted samples from the same patient. Wilcoxon tests on paired samples were used to test diversity changes from C1D1 to C4D1. TCRdb limited this immuneACCESS table to in-frame rearrangements with V and J called. A share of clones is missing; checked studies link under half to unresolved V genes, and the rest is unexplained. V and J calls plus clone size are reproduced from that table; the DNA served to infer D and trimming. The sample yields about 64,000 clones; 91% were counted once. Jointly, the top ten make up about a tenth of the sample.

The sequence was collected from a human donor with classical Hodgkin lymphoma. The chain couples TRBV2 to TRBJ1-5; there is no confident call for the D gene. The sequences come from peripheral blood mononuclear cells (PBMCs), collected before the fourth cycle of nivolumab. The CDR3 corresponds to CASRKQSYSNQPQHF. The DNA is as follows: TGTGCCAGCAGAAAACAGAGTTATAGCAATCAGCCCCAGCATTTT.